The 15 T cell receptor beta chains in this list originate from one sample, sequenced in a study of identical twins. TCRdb re-derived calls from the 5' RACE reads in MiXCR, one entry per CDR3 protein. The sample contains about 730,000 distinct CDR3 sequences, 21% of which appear only once. This sample was shared with a second study, whose subject was T cells expressing NK-cell markers.

Material: PBMCs. The receptors shown here come from a young woman in good health.

The chain couples TRBV5-1 to TRBJ2-7; D is unclear. V was cut by 4 bases and J by 0 bases, with 11 bases left in between. The CDR3 totals 14 residues. CDR1 and CDR2 from the germline V gene are SGHRS and YFSETQ. The CDR3 loop is CASSKTKNSYEQYF. The CDR3, as DNA: TGCGCCAGCAGCAAAACCAAGAACTCCTACGAGCAGTACTTC.

This clonotype appeared many times. The CDR3 spells CASSASTGAYGYTF. The CDR3 region has the DNA TGCGCCAGCAGCGCCTCGACAGGGGCCTATGGCTACACCTTC. The chain employs TRBV5-1 and TRBJ1-2; 8 nucleotides agree with TRBD1. V shed 4 bases, J shed 4 bases, and the junction held 6 bases outside the gene matches. The CDR3 runs to 14 residues. The germline V gene encodes CDR1 SGHRS and CDR2 YFSETQ.

J is TRBJ2-3 and V is TRBV7-9, with D possibly being TRBD2 (6 bases). CDR1 SEHNR and CDR2 FQNEAQ come from the germline V gene (reference sequence). V lost 0 bases and J lost 4, with 11 bases in between. CDR3 length equals 15 residues. CDR3 coding DNA: TGTGCCAGCAGCTTAGCCGGGCGGGAATCAGATACGCAGTATTTT. Its translation is CASSLAGRESDTQYF.

In this sample, this clonotype turned up a few times. V usage is TRBV16 and J usage is TRBJ1-5; D is undetermined. The length of the CDR3 is 18 residues. Germline assignment: CDR1 KGHSY and CDR2 FQNENV. Trimming stripped 3 bases from V and 0 bases from J, with 18 bases between. CDR3 DNA sequence: TGTGCCAGCAGCCATGACGCTGGGGAACAGAGTAGCAATCAGCCCCAGCATTTT. Translated, it gives CASSHDAGEQSSNQPQHF.

This clonotype was recorded at least ten times. The chain couples TRBV7-2 to TRBJ2-3; 7 bases match TRBD1. Germline V CDR1 and CDR2: SGHTA, FQGNSA. This CDR3 comprises 15 residues. The V segment lost 1 base and the J segment 5 bases; nucleotides outside the gene matches: 6. CDR3 coding DNA: TGTGCCAGCAGCTTAGTAACAGGGGCCTTAGATACGCAGTATTTT. Translating it yields CASSLVTGALDTQYF.

The sample holds a few counts of this clonotype. The chain uses TRBV6-2 or TRBV6-3 and TRBJ2-1, with TRBD2 matching 10 bases. From germline, CDR1 is MNHEY and CDR2 SVGEGT. The CDR3 is 17 residues long. The ends lost 0 bases at V and 6 bases at J; junction bases unmatched: 8. The CDR3 spells CASSYSKAAGGFNEQFF. Here the CDR3 DNA reads TGTGCCAGCAGTTACTCGAAGGCAGCGGGAGGGTTCAATGAGCAGTTCTTC.

The chain employs TRBV6-2 or TRBV6-3 and TRBJ2-7, with D possibly being TRBD2 (6 bases). This CDR3 is 14 amino acids long. Germline V lookup: CDR1 MNHEY, CDR2 SVGEGT. V lost 5 bases and J 2 bases, leaving 13 bases between the germline ends. The CDR3: CASSHRDLTYEQYF. CDR3 bases: TGTGCCAGCAGTCACCGGGACTTGACCTACGAGCAGTACTTC.

This clonotype turned up a few times. The V and J genes are TRBV10-1 and TRBJ1-2, with 9 bases fitting TRBD1. Germline V gene sequence: CDR1 WNHNN, CDR2 SYGVQD (reference sequence). Trimming removed 7 bases from V and 4 bases from J; junction bases left unmatched: 16. CDR3 length: 17 residues. The chain's CDR3 is CASILPGQGPDIYGYTF. The CDR3 DNA sequence: TGCGCCAGCATTCTACCGGGACAGGGACCGGATATCTATGGCTACACCTTC.

The chain carries TRBV9 and TRBJ2-7; D might be TRBD1 or TRBD2, each matching 6 bases. Germline V lookup: CDR1 SGDLS, CDR2 YYNGEE. Trimming took 3 bases from V and 1 from J, leaving 17 bases between them. This CDR3 is built from 16 residues. CDR3 sequence: CASSDQRGARSYEQYF. The CDR3, as DNA: TGTGCCAGCAGCGACCAAAGGGGGGCCCGGTCCTACGAGCAGTACTTC.

Details on this clonotype: Given a much more abundant clone one base away, this may be a read error. The chain is built from TRBV20-1 and TRBJ2-1; 10 bases agree with TRBD2. Germline V gene data show CDR1 as DFQATT and CDR2 as SNEGSKA (reference sequence). This CDR3 has 16 residues. The CDR3 region is CCASTTRTSGYNEQFF. CDR3 nucleotides: TGCTGTGCCTCTACCACCCGGACTAGCGGCTACAATGAGCAGTTCTTC.

This clonotype has more than one count but fewer than ten. This chain joins TRBV20-1 and TRBJ2-5, with 8 bases identical to TRBD2. Germline CDR1 and CDR2: DFQATT and SNEGSKA (reference sequence). J gave up 2 bases and V 6 bases, and 5 bases lay outside the gene matches. CDR3 size: 13 residues. This CDR3 is CSALSGSQETQYF. The CDR3 DNA reads TGCAGTGCGTTGAGCGGGAGTCAAGAGACCCAGTACTTC.

This clonotype showed up just a few times. The genes are TRBV3-1 and TRBJ2-7; D might be TRBD1 (7 bases). Trimming cost V 8 bases and J 2 bases, with 28 bases left between them. Looked up from germline, CDR1 is LGHDT and CDR2 is YNNKEL (reference sequence). The CDR3 covers 18 residues. The CDR3 reads CASSLRGTSQAIAYEQYF. The CDR3 nucleotides are TGTGCCAGCTCCCTCAGGGGGACTTCACAGGCCATAGCCTACGAGCAGTACTTC.

This clonotype appeared a few times. J is TRBJ2-2 and V is TRBV5-1; 7 bases line up with TRBD2. The CDR3 consists of 15 residues. V was pared by 1 base and J by 5 bases, with 5 bases of the junction left unmatched. The V gene's germline CDR1 is SGHRS and CDR2 YFSETQ. As DNA, the CDR3 is TGCGCCAGCAGCTTGTCTGCGGGAGAGACCGGGGAGCTGTTTTTT. Translated: CASSLSAGETGELFF.

Only a few counts were recorded for this clonotype. The V gene is TRBV12-3 or TRBV12-4, the J gene TRBJ2-7; maybe TRBD1 (6 bases). The CDR3 totals 16 residues. V lost 3 bases and J lost 4, with 19 bases in between. In nucleotides, the CDR3 is TGTGCCAGCAGTTTTGGTGGGGGCCCTGGGATTTACGAGCAGTACTTC. This codes for CASSFGGGPGIYEQYF.

This chain joins TRBV7-2 and TRBJ2-7, with TRBD1 as a possible D gene (5 bases). The germline V gene encodes CDR1 SGHTA and CDR2 FQGNSA. The CDR3 length is 15 residues. With 5 bases removed from V and 5 bases from J, the gap between germline ends came to 19 bases. The CDR3 reads CASSHRKGLVDEQYF. In DNA, the CDR3 is TGTGCCAGCAGCCACAGGAAGGGCCTTGTCGACGAGCAGTACTTC. Filled out from reference TRBV7-2 and TRBJ2-7, the complete variable domain reads GAGVSQSPSNKVTEKGKDVELRCDPISGHTALYWYRQSLGQGLEFLIYFQGNSAPDKSGLPSDRFSAERTGGSVSTLTIQRTQQEDSAVYLCASSHRKGLVDEQYFGPGTRLTVT.